This section outlines one TCR beta chain sequence together with its context. What it binds is unknown. V was cut by 0 bases and J by 4 bases, with 7 bases left in between. The CDR3 consists of 13 residues. Per germline, CDR1 SGHRS and CDR2 YFSETQ. TCRdb's table, derived via immunoSEQ multiplex PCR, lists solely in-frame clones and lacks some. Altogether some 120,000 clones are present, 80% to 85% being singletons, with the ten largest covering approximately 9.4%. The data belong to a study of T cell responses to AZD1222 COVID-19 vaccine. Study observations and caveats: The reported proportion of spike-specific TCRs targeting unmutated variant regions was nearly half. Just 5 to 7 people given AZD1222 tested seropositive at baseline.

This clonotype originated in an adult in good health. The rearrangement links TRBV5-1 to TRBJ1-1; D call uncertain. Here the sequenced sample was peripheral blood, taken on day 0 of AZD1222 vaccination. CDR3 residues: CASSLAAGTEAFF. CDR3 bases: TGCGCCAGCAGCTTGGCCGCAGGCACTGAAGCTTTCTTT.